This T cell receptor (beta chain) stems from a study of response to subunit inactivated influenza vaccine. This clonotype was picked up many times. Its antigen is still unknown. The study, taken as a whole, reports: Authors proposed each seasonal influenza vaccination draws in few new T cells.

TCRdb used MiXCR to reprocess the RT-PCR reads, holding one entry per CDR3 protein. Of about half a million distinct CDR3 sequences listed, under 9% are singletons. The receptor was isolated from a man aged 50 to 75 who received an inactivated influenza vaccine. The sequenced sample was PBMCs from blood, obtained roughly 24 months after vaccination.

The CDR3 DNA sequence: TGTGCCAGCAGCTTAGAAGGGACAGGGTCCTACAATGAGCAGTTCTTC. This encodes CASSLEGTGSYNEQFF. The chain links TRBV7-2 to TRBJ2-1; 9 nucleotides match TRBD1. With 1 base clipped from V and 1 base from J, the junction kept 2 bases outside the gene matches. The CDR3 loop spans 16 amino acids. From germline, CDR1 is SGHTA and CDR2 FQGNSA. The full variable domain, its missing parts supplied by reference TRBV7-2 and TRBJ2-1, is GAGVSQSPSNKVTEKGKDVELRCDPISGHTALYWYRQSLGQGLEFLIYFQGNSAPDKSGLPSDRFSAERTGGSVSTLTIQRTQQEDSAVYLCASSLEGTGSYNEQFFGPGTRLTVL.